Listed below are T cell receptor beta chains from one sample, sequenced in a study of human T cells and chemical hapten exposure. TCRdb itself ran the 5' RACE reads through MiXCR, one entry per CDR3 protein. The data contain 120,000 to 150,000 distinct CDR3 sequences, 4.1% of them seen just once; the ten biggest clones take up over 1.3%. These receptors were obtained from a female donor in good health. Both conserved end residues are part of each CDR3. The D gene is left open where the match is weak. Size values are once, few and many counts, or a class for expanded clones, and some rows have none.

TRBJ2-3,many,.,TRBV7-9,TGTGCCAGCAGCTTAGCGGGGTTGGTGCATACGCAGTATTTT,CASSLAGLVHTQYF
TRBJ2-1,.,.,TRBV12-3/TRBV12-4,TGTGCCAGCAGTTTTCCCCGACCTCTGGGGGGCATGGACAATGAGCAGTTCTTC,CASSFPRPLGGMDNEQFF
TRBJ1-2,many,TRBD1,TRBV29-1,TGCAGCGTTGACCCCCCCGGGACAGGGGACTCTCGCGGCTACACCTTC,CSVDPPGTGDSRGYTF
TRBJ2-3,many,TRBD2,TRBV20-1,TGCAGTGCAAGCGGGGGAGTAGATACGCAGTATTTT,CSASGGVDTQYF
TRBJ2-3,many,.,TRBV7-2,TGTGCCAGCAGCTTTAACAGGAAGGATACGCAGTATTTT,CASSFNRKDTQYF
TRBJ1-1,many,.,TRBV3-1,TGTGCCAGCAGCCGAACCACGGGGGCTGACACTGAAGCTTTCTTT,CASSRTTGADTEAFF
TRBJ1-5,many,.,TRBV6-1,TGTGCCAGCAGTGAAGACAGGGTACACAATCAGCCCCAGCATTTT,CASSEDRVHNQPQHF
TRBJ2-5,few,.,TRBV5-1,TGCGCCAGCAGCTTGTGGCAGGAAGAGACCCAGTACTTC,CASSLWQEETQYF
TRBJ1-6,medium-sized,.,TRBV15,TGTGCCACCAGCAGAGACCAGCAGGGGAATTCACCCCTCCACTTT,CATSRDQQGNSPLHF
TRBJ2-7,many,TRBD2,TRBV4-1,TGCGCCAGCAGCCAAGATCTTAGCTGGGGCGGGGGAACTGAGCAGTACTTC,CASSQDLSWGGGTEQYF
TRBJ1-6,few,.,TRBV14,TGTGCCAGCAGCCAACATATCAGGGAATCACCCCTCCACTTT,CASSQHIRESPLHF
TRBJ2-5,many,TRBD2,TRBV20-1,TGCAGTGCTAGAGTTCAAGCGGGGGAAGAGACCCAGTACTTC,CSARVQAGEETQYF
TRBJ1-3,many,.,TRBV6-1,TGTGCCAGCAGTGAAGCGACGTTTGGAGGAATCCTAAGGAGGGGAAACACCATATATTTT,CASSEATFGGILRRGNTIYF
TRBJ1-1,many,TRBD1,TRBV11-1,TGTGCCAGCAGGTATCGGGACAGTGCCCGAGTAGCGGCTGAAGCTTTCTTT,CASRYRDSARVAAEAFF
TRBJ1-6,many,.,TRBV28,TGTGCCAGCATTGAGGGGGAGGACTATAATTCACCCCTCCACTTT,CASIEGEDYNSPLHF
TRBJ1-1,many,TRBD1,TRBV28,TGTGCCAGCAGCCTTAGGACAGGGAAAAACTTCATGAACACTGAAGCTTTCTTT,CASSLRTGKNFMNTEAFF
TRBJ2-2,few,TRBD2,TRBV6-2/TRBV6-3,TGTGCCAGCAGTTACCCAACTAGCGGGGGGCGGAACACCGGGGAGCTGTTTTTT,CASSYPTSGGRNTGELFF
TRBJ1-1,many,TRBD1,TRBV15,TGTGCCACCAGCAGAGATAGGGGCAGGGGGCTGAACACTGAAGCTTTCTTT,CATSRDRGRGLNTEAFF
TRBJ1-5,many,.,TRBV20-1,TGCAGTGCTAGTCGGGACTCCAATCAGCCCCAGCATTTT,CSASRDSNQPQHF
TRBJ2-7,few,TRBD1,TRBV3-1,TGTGCCAGCAGCGGAACAACCGGGACAGGGGGTGAAGAGCAGTACTTC,CASSGTTGTGGEEQYF
TRBJ1-2,many,TRBD1,TRBV7-2,TGTGCCAGCAGTCGTGCGGGAGACAGGGGCAGGGGCTACACCTTC,CASSRAGDRGRGYTF
TRBJ1-1,many,TRBD1,TRBV6-1,TGTGCCAGCAGTAATACAGGGGGAGGCACTGAAGCTTTCTTT,CASSNTGGGTEAFF
TRBJ2-1,many,TRBD2,TRBV7-2,TGTGCCAGCAGCCTACGTGGCGGGGGGGCTAGTGAGCAGTTCTTC,CASSLRGGGASEQFF
TRBJ2-3,.,TRBD2,TRBV3-1,TGTGCCAGCAGCCGACTAGCGGGAGCCCCCGATACGCAGTATTTT,CASSRLAGAPDTQYF
TRBJ2-2,.,.,TRBV2,TGTGCCAGCAACAGGGAGAACACCGGGGAGCTGTTTTTT,CASNRENTGELFF
TRBJ2-1,.,.,TRBV9,TGTGCCAGCAGCGGAGAGTCACTATCGGGGTCCTACAATGAGCAGTTCTTC,CASSGESLSGSYNEQFF
TRBJ2-7,few,TRBD1,TRBV7-9,TGTGCCAGCAGGCGGACAGGCTACTCCTACGAGCAGTACTTC,CASRRTGYSYEQYF
TRBJ2-7,many,.,TRBV10-3,TGTGCCATCAGTGACGGGGGTTTTGTCGAGCAGTACTTC,CAISDGGFVEQYF
TRBJ1-1,many,.,TRBV7-2,TGTGCCAGCAGCCGTCTAACGGGGGCTGAAGCTTTCTTT,CASSRLTGAEAFF
TRBJ1-2,many,.,TRBV10-3,TGTGCCATCAGTGAGTCGATAGCTAACTATGGCTACACCTTC,CAISESIANYGYTF
TRBJ1-2,.,.,TRBV12-3/TRBV12-4,TGTGCCAGCAGTTTGGACACACTCGGTAATGGCTACACCTTC,CASSLDTLGNGYTF
TRBJ1-6,many,.,TRBV20-1,TGCAGTGCTAGAGCGGTCGGGGCCTATAATTCACCCCTCCACTTT,CSARAVGAYNSPLHF
TRBJ1-2,.,TRBD1,TRBV6-6,TGTGCCAGCAGTTACACCGGGACAGAGAATAACTATGGCTACACCTTC,CASSYTGTENNYGYTF
TRBJ1-5,many,.,TRBV20-1,TGCAGTGCTAGAGATCCCGGGTTGTCCCAGCATTTT,CSARDPGLSQHF
TRBJ1-1,few,.,TRBV20-1,TGCAGTGCTAGAGTCATTGGGACTAGAACTGAAGCTTTCTTT,CSARVIGTRTEAFF
TRBJ1-2,many,.,TRBV4-3,TGCGCCAGCAGCCAAGATAGGGGGGGCTTTAACTATGGCTACACCTTC,CASSQDRGGFNYGYTF
TRBJ2-7,many,.,TRBV5-5,TGTGCCAGCAGCCGGGGGACGAATTCCTACGAGCAGTACTTC,CASSRGTNSYEQYF
TRBJ2-1,few,TRBD1,TRBV6-6,TGTGCCAGCAGACCCACCGGGACAGGGATCAATGAGCAGTTCTTC,CASRPTGTGINEQFF
TRBJ2-3,many,.,TRBV7-2,TGTGCCAGCAGCTGGCCGGGGGGCCCCACAGATACGCAGTATTTT,CASSWPGGPTDTQYF
TRBJ1-6,.,.,TRBV21-1,TGTGCCAGCAGCAAAGACGGAGACCCCCTCCACTTT,CASSKDGDPLHF
TRBJ2-5,.,TRBD2,TRBV6-6,TGTGCCAGCAGTTACTCGGCCCTAGCGGGGGACCAAGAGACCCAGTACTTC,CASSYSALAGDQETQYF
TRBJ1-5,few,TRBD1,TRBV7-9,TGTGCCAGCAGCCCACAGGGGGGGAGAAGCAGTCAGCCCCAGCATTTT,CASSPQGGRSSQPQHF
TRBJ1-3,.,.,TRBV5-4,TGTGCCAGCAGCTTGGGACGAAACACCATATATTTT,CASSLGRNTIYF
TRBJ1-4,many,.,TRBV4-2,TGTGCCAGCAGCCAAGATCCTGGGGGAGGAGATGAAAAACTGTTTTTT,CASSQDPGGGDEKLFF
TRBJ2-1,.,.,TRBV6-1,TGTGCCACCCTCGGGTCTCGCTACAATGAGCAGTTCTTC,CATLGSRYNEQFF
TRBJ2-1,many,.,TRBV29-1,TGCAGCGTTGTAGGCCATGACTACAATGAGCAGTTCTTC,CSVVGHDYNEQFF
TRBJ1-4,many,TRBD1,TRBV5-5,TGTGCCAGCAGCCTGACAGGGGCAAATGAAAAACTGTTTTTT,CASSLTGANEKLFF
TRBJ1-1,few,.,TRBV9,TGTGCCAGCAGCGAGGGGGGCAGATGGAACACTGAAGCTTTCTTT,CASSEGGRWNTEAFF
TRBJ1-4,many,.,TRBV7-9,TGTGCCAGCAGCTTAGTGGGCCTCACGTCTGAAAAACTGTTTTTT,CASSLVGLTSEKLFF
TRBJ2-1,many,TRBD2,TRBV20-1,TGCAGTGCTAGCCTACATAGCGGGGGGCAAAATGAGCAGTTCTTC,CSASLHSGGQNEQFF
TRBJ2-7,many,.,TRBV7-2,TGTGCCAGCAGCCAGACTAGTCCGGAGCAGTACTTC,CASSQTSPEQYF
TRBJ1-5,many,.,TRBV28,TGTGCCAGCAGTTTAGTGGGTCGGAGAGGGGATCAGCCCCAGCATTTT,CASSLVGRRGDQPQHF
TRBJ1-1,many,TRBD1,TRBV18,TGTGCCAGCTCACCGGGACAGGGAATGAACACTGAAGCTTTCTTT,CASSPGQGMNTEAFF